The sequence of this TCR beta chain was determined in a study of tumor-infiltrating lymphocytes in localized non-small cell lung cancer. The overall study: Tumor tissue and non-adjacent uninvolved lung came from each patient. Study observations and caveats: TCRbeta sequencing showed higher T cell infiltration in tumors than uninvolved lung.

This CDR3 region has 17 residues. V was pared by 0 bases and J by 5 bases, with 13 bases of the junction left unmatched. Per the germline V gene, CDR1 is SGDLS and CDR2 is YYNGEE. To note about this clone: As yet, its antigen is unknown.

Clones were read by immunoSEQ multiplex PCR, and TCRdb kept only the in-frame ones, dropping some. In the table there are under 7,500 clones, around 55% of which are singletons. The sequencing input was lung tumor tissue. The chain couples TRBV9 to TRBJ2-7, with 8 bases that match TRBD2. The receptor was derived from a human donor with non-small cell lung cancer. The DNA for the CDR3 is TGTGCCAGCAGCGTAGGCGTCGGGAGGGCCATTTTCGACGAGCAGTACTTC. This encodes CASSVGVGRAIFDEQYF.